The clone carrying this T cell receptor beta chain was seen many times. The antigen is undetermined. From the 5' RACE reads, TCRdb called clonotypes with MiXCR, one entry per CDR3 protein. The sample shows hundreds of thousands of distinct CDR3 sequences, 20% to 25% of them seen only once. This sample is drawn from a study of T-cell memory formation after mild COVID-19. Study-level background: Each donor largely had its own TCR clusters. Study results and limitations: The appearance of some responding clones in pre-infection memory suggested that cross-reactive memory joined. The study found contracting CD4+ clones mainly in CM and EM and contracting CD8+ clones in EMRA. Clones shrinking from day 15 to 85 showed even CD4/CD8 mixes; later expanders tilted CD4+.

The CDR3 sequence is 15 residues long. With V trimmed by 2 bases and J by 0 bases, 0 bases remained unmatched. Germline CDR1 reads MNHEY; CDR2 reads SVGAGI. The genes are TRBV6-5 and TRBJ2-2, with 7 positions matching TRBD2. The sequence derives from an adult woman who had mild COVID-19 (a few samples of this study predate the infection). Cell type and time point are not known. What was sequenced was PBMCs or a T cell subset sorted from them (not recorded which). The CDR3 region has the DNA TGTGCCAGCAGTTACAGCGGGGCGAACACCGGGGAGCTGTTTTTT. This gives the protein CASSYSGANTGELFF.